This T cell receptor (beta chain) was profiled in a study of CD8 T cells in Susac syndrome. Study-level information: At blood draw, Susac syndrome patients were therapy-naive, on corticosteroids, or on intravenous immunoglobulin alone. Study results and caveats: It was acknowledged in the study that its TCR sequencing and HLA analysis involved a relatively small number of individuals. The CD4+ T cell repertoires, which came from Susac syndrome patients, showed no sign of clonal expansion.

Losses at the gene ends were 6 bases for V and 4 bases for J; bases not matched to a gene: 6. The CDR3 totals 16 residues. With regard to this clonotype: Its antigen is not identified.

Fulfillment of recently defined diagnostic criteria for definite or probable disease was shown by the patients with Susac syndrome. Random hexamers were used to reverse transcribe an amount of about 0.45 to 1 ug RNA. TCRdb used MiXCR to reprocess the immunoSEQ multiplex PCR reads, holding one entry per CDR3 protein. This table has approximately 190,000 distinct CDR3 sequences, 90% to 97% appearing once. This rearrangement joins TRBV12-3 or TRBV12-4 to TRBJ2-1, with TRBD2 matching 13 bases. The sequenced sample was CD4+ T cells from PBMCs. This receptor was identified in a human donor with Susac syndrome. The CDR3 is CASSPPTSGGYNEQFF. The CDR3 DNA is TGTGCCAGCAGCCCCCCGACTAGCGGGGGGTACAATGAGCAGTTCTTC.